This T cell receptor (beta chain) was identified in a study of CD8+CD57+ T cells in acquired aplastic anemia. Study-wide context: Sorted CD4+ plus CD8+ cells gave DNA averaging around 3 ug.

V lost 6 bases to trimming and J lost 10 bases, with 21 bases between them. Germline V gene sequence: CDR1 SGHDN, CDR2 FVKESK. This CDR3 is built from 14 residues. Only patients with CD8+CD57+ cell expansion on flow cytometry were chosen for sequencing. Untreated patients provided the blood samples, with no therapy given before sampling. Findings of the study overall: Nearly 30 CD8+ CDR3 sequences were shared between patients and controls. Patients showed no significant difference from controls in CD8+ Simpson's diversity.

Genomic DNA templated the TCR beta VDJ and CDR3 profiling. TCRdb recomputed calls from the reads with MiXCR, one row per CDR3 protein. The sample has some 120,000 distinct CDR3 sequences, approximately 41% seen once. This clonotype was found many times. Antigen: not known. Sequences were obtained from sorted CD4+, CD8+, or CD8+CD57+ T cells (not recorded which) from PBMCs. This chain links TRBV14 with TRBJ1-1; tentative D call: TRBD1 (5 bases). The receptor was isolated from a human donor with aplastic anemia. The DNA of the CDR3 is TGTGCCAGCAGTAAATTTTCCTCTCAGGGTCCAGCTTTCTTT. Amino acid sequence: CASSKFSSQGPAFF.